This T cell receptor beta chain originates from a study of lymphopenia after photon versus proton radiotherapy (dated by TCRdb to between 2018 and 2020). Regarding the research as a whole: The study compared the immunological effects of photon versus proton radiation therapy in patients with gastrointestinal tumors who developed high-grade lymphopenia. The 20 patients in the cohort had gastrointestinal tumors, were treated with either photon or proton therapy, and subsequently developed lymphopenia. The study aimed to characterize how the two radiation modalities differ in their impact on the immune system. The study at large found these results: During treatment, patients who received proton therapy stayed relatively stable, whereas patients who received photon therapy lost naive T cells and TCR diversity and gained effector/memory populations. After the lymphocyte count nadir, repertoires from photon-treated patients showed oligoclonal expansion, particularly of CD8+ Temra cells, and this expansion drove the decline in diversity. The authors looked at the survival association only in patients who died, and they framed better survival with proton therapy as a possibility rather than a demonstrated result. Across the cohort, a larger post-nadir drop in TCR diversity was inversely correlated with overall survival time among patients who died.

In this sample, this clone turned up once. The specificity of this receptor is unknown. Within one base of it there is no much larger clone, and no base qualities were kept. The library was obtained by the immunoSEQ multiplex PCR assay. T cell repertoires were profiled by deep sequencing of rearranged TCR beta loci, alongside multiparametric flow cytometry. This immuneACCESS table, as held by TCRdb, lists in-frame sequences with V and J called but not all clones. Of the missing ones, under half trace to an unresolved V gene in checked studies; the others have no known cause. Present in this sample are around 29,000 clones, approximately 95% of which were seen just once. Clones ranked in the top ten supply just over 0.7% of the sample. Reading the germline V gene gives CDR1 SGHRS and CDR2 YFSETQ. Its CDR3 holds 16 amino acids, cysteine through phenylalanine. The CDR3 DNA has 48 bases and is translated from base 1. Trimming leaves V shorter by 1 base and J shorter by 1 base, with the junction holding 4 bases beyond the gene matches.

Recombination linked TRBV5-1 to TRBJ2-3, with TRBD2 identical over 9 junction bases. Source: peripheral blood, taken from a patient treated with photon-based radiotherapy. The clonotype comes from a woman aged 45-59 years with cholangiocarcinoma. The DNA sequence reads TGCGCCAGCAGCTTGTCCCGGACTAGCGGCACAGATACGCAGTATTTT. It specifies CASSLSRTSGTDTQYF.